This TCR beta chain was obtained from a study of T cells in Graves' hyperthyroidism and ophthalmopathy. There are 14 residues in the CDR3. Germline V gene data show CDR1 as MNHEY and CDR2 as SVGEGT. The V end lost 7 bases, the J end lost 4 bases, and 16 bases lay between the germline ends. Whole-study results and caveats: Among clonotypes expanded in thyroid above 0.001, most were also found in blood.

This clonotype occurred many times. Antigen specificity is unknown. Amplified TCR beta CDR3 regions came from RNA transcripts. A set of HTBI primers served as the primers for a first-round RT-PCR of the TCR CDR3. TCRdb recomputed calls from the multiplex PCR reads with MiXCR, one row per CDR3 protein. The sample has 400,000 to 550,000 distinct CDR3 sequences, 24% seen once. Each ophthalmopathy patient scored at least 3 on the Clinical Activity Score and at least 4 on NOSPECS grade, with duration under 3 months. Orbital computed tomography and thyroid ultrasound, together with serum TRAb and thyroxine and clinical symptoms, were used for diagnoses.

What was sequenced was blood. The clonotype was recovered from a woman under 40 with Graves' ophthalmopathy. The chain is built from TRBV6-2 or TRBV6-3 and TRBJ1-1; D possibly corresponds to TRBD1 (5 bases). This chain's CDR3 is CASIPYGTVTEAFF. CDR3 coding DNA: TGTGCCAGCATTCCCTACGGGACTGTCACTGAAGCTTTCTTT.